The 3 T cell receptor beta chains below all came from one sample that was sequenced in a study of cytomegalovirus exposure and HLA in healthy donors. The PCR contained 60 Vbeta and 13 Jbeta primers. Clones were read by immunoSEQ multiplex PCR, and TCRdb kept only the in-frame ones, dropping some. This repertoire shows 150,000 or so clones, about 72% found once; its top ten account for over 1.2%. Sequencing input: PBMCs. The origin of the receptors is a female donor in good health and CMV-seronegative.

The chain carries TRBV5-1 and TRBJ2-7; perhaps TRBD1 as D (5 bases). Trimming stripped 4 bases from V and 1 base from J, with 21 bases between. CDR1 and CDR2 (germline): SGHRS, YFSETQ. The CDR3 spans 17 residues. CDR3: CASSRRPSGLRSYEQYF. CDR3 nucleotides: TGCGCCAGCAGCCGACGACCATCAGGGCTCCGATCCTACGAGCAGTACTTC.

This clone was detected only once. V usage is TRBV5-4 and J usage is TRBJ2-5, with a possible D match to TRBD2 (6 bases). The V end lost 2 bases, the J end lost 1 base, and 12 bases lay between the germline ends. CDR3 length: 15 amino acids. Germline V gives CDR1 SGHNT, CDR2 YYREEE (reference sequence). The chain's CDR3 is CASSFRLDLQETQYF. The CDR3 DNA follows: TGTGCCAGCAGCTTCCGACTAGACCTCCAAGAGACCCAGTACTTC.

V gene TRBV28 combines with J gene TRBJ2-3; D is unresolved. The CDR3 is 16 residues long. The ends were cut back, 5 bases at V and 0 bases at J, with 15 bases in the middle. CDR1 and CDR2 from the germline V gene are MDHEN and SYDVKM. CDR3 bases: TGTGCCAGCAGTCCGTCGGCCCCAGGCAGCACAGATACGCAGTATTTT. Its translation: CASSPSAPGSTDTQYF.